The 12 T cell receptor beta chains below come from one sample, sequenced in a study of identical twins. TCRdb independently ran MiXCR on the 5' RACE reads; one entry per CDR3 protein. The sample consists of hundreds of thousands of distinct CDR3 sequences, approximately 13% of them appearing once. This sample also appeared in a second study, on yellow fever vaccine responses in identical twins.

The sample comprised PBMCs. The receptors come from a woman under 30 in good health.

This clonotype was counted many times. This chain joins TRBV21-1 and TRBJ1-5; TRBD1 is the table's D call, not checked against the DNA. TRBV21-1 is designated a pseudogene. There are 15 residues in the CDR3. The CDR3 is CASNPGTGVNQPQHF. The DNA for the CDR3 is TGTGCCAGCAACCCCGGGACAGGGGTGAATCAGCCCCAGCATTTT.

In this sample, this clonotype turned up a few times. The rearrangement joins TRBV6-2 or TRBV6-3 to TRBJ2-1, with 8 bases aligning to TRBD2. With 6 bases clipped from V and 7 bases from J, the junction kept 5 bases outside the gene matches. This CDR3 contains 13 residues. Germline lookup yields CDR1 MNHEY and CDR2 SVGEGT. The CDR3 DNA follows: TGTGCCAGCAGAGGAGCGGGAGATAATGAGCAGTTCTTC. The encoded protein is CASRGAGDNEQFF.

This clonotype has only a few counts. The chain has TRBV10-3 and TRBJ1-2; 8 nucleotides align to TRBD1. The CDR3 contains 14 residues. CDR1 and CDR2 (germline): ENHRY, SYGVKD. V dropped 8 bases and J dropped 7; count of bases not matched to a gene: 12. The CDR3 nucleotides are TGTGCCATCGGATCGGCAGGGGGCTTAGTTGGCTACACCTTC. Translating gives CAIGSAGGLVGYTF.

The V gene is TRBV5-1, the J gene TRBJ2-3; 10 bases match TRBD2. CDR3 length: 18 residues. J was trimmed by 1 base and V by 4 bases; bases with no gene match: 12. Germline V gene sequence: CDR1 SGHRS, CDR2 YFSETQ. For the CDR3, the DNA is TGCGCCAGCAGCCCACCGGGAGCGGGAGGGCCGGGCACAGATACGCAGTATTTT. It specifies CASSPPGAGGPGTDTQYF. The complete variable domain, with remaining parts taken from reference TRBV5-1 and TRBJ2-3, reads KAGVTQTPRYLIKTRGQQVTLSCSPISGHRSVSWYQQTPGQGLQFLFEYFSETQRNKGNFPGRFSGRQFSNSRSEMNVSTLELGDSALYLCASSPPGAGGPGTDTQYFGPGTRLTVL.

CDR3 protein: CASSSTSGSSSYEQYF. CDR3 coding DNA: TGCGCCAGCAGCTCGACTAGCGGGAGTTCGTCCTACGAGCAGTACTTC. The chain has TRBV5-1 and TRBJ2-7; 12 bases are shared with TRBD2. This CDR3 has 16 amino acids. V was clipped by 3 bases and J by 1 base; unmatched bases: 5. Germline values: CDR1 SGHRS, CDR2 YFSETQ. Supplemented by reference TRBV5-1 and TRBJ2-7, the full variable domain reads KAGVTQTPRYLIKTRGQQVTLSCSPISGHRSVSWYQQTPGQGLQFLFEYFSETQRNKGNFPGRFSGRQFSNSRSEMNVSTLELGDSALYLCASSSTSGSSSYEQYFGPGTRLTVT.

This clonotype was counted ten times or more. For the CDR3, the DNA is TGTGCCAGCAGTTTAGAAGGGATAACTAGCGGGACGATGCAGTTCTTC. Translation: CASSLEGITSGTMQFF. The rearrangement uses TRBV12-3 or TRBV12-4 and TRBJ2-1; 10 nucleotides align to TRBD2. Losses at the gene ends were 1 base for V and 12 bases for J; bases not matched to a gene: 12. The CDR3 spans 16 residues.

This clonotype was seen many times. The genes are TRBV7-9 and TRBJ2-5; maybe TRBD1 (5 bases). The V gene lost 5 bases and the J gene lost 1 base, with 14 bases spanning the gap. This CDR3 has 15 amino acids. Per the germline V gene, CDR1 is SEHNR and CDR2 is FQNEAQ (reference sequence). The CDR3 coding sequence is TGTGCCAGCAGCCCTGCTACAGGAGCCCAAGAGACCCAGTACTTC. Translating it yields CASSPATGAQETQYF.

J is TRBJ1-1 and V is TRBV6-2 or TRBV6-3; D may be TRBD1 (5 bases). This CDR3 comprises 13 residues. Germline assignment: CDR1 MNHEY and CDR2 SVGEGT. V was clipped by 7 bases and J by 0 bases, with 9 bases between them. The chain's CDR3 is CASNQGMNTEAFF. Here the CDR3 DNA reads TGTGCCAGCAATCAGGGCATGAACACTGAAGCTTTCTTT.

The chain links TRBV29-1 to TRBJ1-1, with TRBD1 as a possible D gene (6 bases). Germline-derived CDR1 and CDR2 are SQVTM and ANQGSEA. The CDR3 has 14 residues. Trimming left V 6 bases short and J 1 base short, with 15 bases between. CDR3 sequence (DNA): TGCAGCGTCGCGAGGGGACAACGGAACACTGAAGCTTTCTTT. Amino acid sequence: CSVARGQRNTEAFF.

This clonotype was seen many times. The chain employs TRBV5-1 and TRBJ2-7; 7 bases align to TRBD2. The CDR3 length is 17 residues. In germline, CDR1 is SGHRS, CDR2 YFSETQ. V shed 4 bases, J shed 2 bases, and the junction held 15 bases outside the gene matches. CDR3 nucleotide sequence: TGCGCCAGCAGCCCAGGACTAGGTGAAGGGTCAACCTACGAGCAGTACTTC. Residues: CASSPGLGEGSTYEQYF. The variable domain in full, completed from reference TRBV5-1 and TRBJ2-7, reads KAGVTQTPRYLIKTRGQQVTLSCSPISGHRSVSWYQQTPGQGLQFLFEYFSETQRNKGNFPGRFSGRQFSNSRSEMNVSTLELGDSALYLCASSPGLGEGSTYEQYFGPGTRLTVT.

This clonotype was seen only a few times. The DNA for the CDR3 is TGTGCCAGCACCAAGACGATGGGGCAGTTCTTC. Protein product: CASTKTMGQFF. The V gene is TRBV12-3 or TRBV12-4, the J gene TRBJ2-1; D gene uncertain. This CDR3 comprises 11 residues. The germline V and J ends were trimmed by 7 bases and 12 bases, with 13 bases remaining between them.

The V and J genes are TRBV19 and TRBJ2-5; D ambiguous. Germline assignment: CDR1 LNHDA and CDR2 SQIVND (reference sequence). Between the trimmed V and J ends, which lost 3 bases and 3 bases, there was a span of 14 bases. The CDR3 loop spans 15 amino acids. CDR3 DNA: TGTGCCAGTAGTATCGGGCGTATACTTAAAGAGACCCAGTACTTC. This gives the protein CASSIGRILKETQYF. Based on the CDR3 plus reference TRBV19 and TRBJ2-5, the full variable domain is DGGITQSPKYLFRKEGQNVTLSCEQNLNHDAMYWYRQDPGQGLRLIYYSQIVNDFQKGDIAEGYSVSREKKESFPLTVTSAQKNPTAFYLCASSIGRILKETQYFGPGTRLLVL.